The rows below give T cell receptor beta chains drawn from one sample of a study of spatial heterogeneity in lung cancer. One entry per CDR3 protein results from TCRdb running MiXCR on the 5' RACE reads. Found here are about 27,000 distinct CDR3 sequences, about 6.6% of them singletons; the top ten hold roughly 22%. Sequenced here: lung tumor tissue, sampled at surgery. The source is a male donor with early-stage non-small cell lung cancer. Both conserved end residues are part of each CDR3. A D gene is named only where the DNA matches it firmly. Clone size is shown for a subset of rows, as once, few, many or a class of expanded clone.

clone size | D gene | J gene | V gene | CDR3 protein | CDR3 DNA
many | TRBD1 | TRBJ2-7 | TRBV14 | CASSLLGTASYEQYF | TGTGCCAGCAGCCTTCTCGGGACAGCCTCCTACGAGCAGTACTTC
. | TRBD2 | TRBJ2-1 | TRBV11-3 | CASSHLAGARDEQFF | TGTGCCAGCAGCCACTTAGCGGGGGCGAGGGATGAGCAGTTCTTC
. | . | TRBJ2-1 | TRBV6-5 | CASSTGSYNEQFF | TGTGCCAGCAGCACTGGGTCCTACAATGAGCAGTTCTTC
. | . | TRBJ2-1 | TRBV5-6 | CASSLGTSRYEQFF | TGTGCCAGCAGCTTGGGTACTAGTAGGTATGAGCAGTTCTTC
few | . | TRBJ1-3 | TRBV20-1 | CSARDMRGFGNTIYF | TGCAGTGCTAGAGATATGCGGGGCTTTGGAAACACCATATATTTT
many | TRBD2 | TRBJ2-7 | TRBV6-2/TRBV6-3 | CASSKGLAGGSYEQYF | TGTGCCAGCAGTAAAGGACTAGCGGGGGGGTCCTACGAGCAGTACTTC
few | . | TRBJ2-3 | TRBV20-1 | CSASPGLWGTDTQYF | TGCAGTGCCTCCCCGGGACTCTGGGGGACAGATACGCAGTATTTT
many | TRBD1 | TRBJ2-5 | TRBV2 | CASSGKDRQETQYF | TGTGCCAGCAGTGGGAAGGACAGGCAAGAGACCCAGTACTTC
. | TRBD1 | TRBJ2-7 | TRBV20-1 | CSARDSDRGHHEQYF | TGCAGTGCTAGAGATTCTGACAGGGGGCACCACGAGCAGTACTTC
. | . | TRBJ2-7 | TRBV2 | CASSDPPGRLTYEQYF | TGTGCCAGCAGCGACCCACCCGGACGGCTAACCTACGAGCAGTACTTC
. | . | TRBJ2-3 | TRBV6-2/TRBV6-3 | CASRSWRGSTDTQYF | TGTGCCAGCAGGAGTTGGCGGGGAAGCACAGATACGCAGTATTTT
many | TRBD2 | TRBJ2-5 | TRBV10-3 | CAISRTSGEETQYF | TGTGCCATCAGTAGGACTAGCGGAGAAGAGACCCAGTACTTC
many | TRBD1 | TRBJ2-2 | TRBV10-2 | CATGQAATGELFF | TGCGCCACTGGACAGGCGGCCACCGGGGAGCTGTTTTTT
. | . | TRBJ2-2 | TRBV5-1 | CASSDDMGMTNTGELFF | TGCGCCAGCAGCGATGACATGGGGATGACCAACACCGGGGAGCTGTTTTTT
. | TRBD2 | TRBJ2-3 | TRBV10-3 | CAISAPAGVGADTQYF | TGTGCCATCAGTGCTCCAGCGGGAGTGGGCGCAGATACGCAGTATTTT
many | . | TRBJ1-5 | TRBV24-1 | CATSTVGNQPQHF | TGTGCCACCAGTACGGTCGGCAATCAGCCCCAGCATTTT
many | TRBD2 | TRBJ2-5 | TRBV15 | CATSRELAGGRQETQYF | TGTGCCACCAGCAGAGAACTAGCGGGGGGCCGACAAGAGACCCAGTACTTC
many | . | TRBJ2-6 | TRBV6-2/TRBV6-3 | CASSYRRVSGANVLTF | TGTGCCAGCAGTTATCGTCGGGTTTCTGGGGCCAACGTCCTGACTTTC
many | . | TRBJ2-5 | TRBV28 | CASSLAGPETQYF | TGTGCCAGCAGTTTGGCAGGGCCGGAGACCCAGTACTTC
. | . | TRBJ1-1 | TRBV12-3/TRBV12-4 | CASSLRLTGDTEAFF | TGTGCCAGCAGTTTAAGGCTCACTGGGGACACTGAAGCTTTCTTT
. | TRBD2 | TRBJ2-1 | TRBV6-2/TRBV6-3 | CASSYLPPGTTMVYNEQFF | TGTGCCAGCAGTTACCTCCCACCCGGGACTACCATGGTCTACAATGAGCAGTTCTTC
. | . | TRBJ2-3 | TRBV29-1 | CSVLLRTKGSAKDTQYF | TGCAGCGTTCTCCTCCGGACAAAGGGGAGCGCCAAGGATACGCAGTATTTT
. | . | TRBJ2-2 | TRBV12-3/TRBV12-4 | CASSLRQGKAGELFF | TGTGCCAGCAGTTTAAGGCAGGGAAAGGCCGGGGAGCTGTTTTTT
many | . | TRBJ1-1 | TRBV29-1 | CSVEELNTEAFF | TGCAGCGTTGAGGAGTTGAACACTGAAGCTTTCTTT
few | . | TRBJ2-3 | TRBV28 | CASSLWGGASTDTQYF | TGTGCCAGCAGTTTATGGGGGGGAGCTAGCACAGATACGCAGTATTTT
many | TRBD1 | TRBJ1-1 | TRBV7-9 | CASSLDQGQGGTEAFF | TGTGCCAGCAGCTTAGATCAGGGACAGGGAGGCACTGAAGCTTTCTTT
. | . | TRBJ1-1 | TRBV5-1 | CASGLDGDTEAFF | TGCGCCAGCGGCTTGGATGGGGACACTGAAGCTTTCTTT
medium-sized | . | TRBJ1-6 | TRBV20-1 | CSARDPQGFGNSPLHF | TGCAGTGCTAGAGATCCTCAGGGTTTTGGTAATTCACCCCTCCACTTT
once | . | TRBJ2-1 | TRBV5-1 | CASSNLGRYNEQFF | TGCGCCAGCAGCAACCTGGGCCGCTACAATGAGCAGTTCTTC
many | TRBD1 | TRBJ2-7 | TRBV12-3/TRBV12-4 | CASSTGTGSYEQYF | TGTGCCAGCAGTACCGGGACAGGGTCCTACGAGCAGTACTTC
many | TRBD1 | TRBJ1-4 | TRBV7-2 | CASSYRDRGEKLFF | TGTGCCAGCAGCTATCGGGACAGGGGAGAAAAACTGTTTTTT
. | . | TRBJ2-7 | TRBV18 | CASSPAPDYEQYF | TGTGCCAGCTCACCAGCCCCGGACTACGAGCAGTACTTC
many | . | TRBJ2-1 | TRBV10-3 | CAISEQGTNYNEQFF | TGTGCCATCAGTGAGCAAGGAACGAACTACAATGAGCAGTTCTTC
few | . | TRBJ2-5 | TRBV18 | CASSPRTQETQYF | TGTGCCAGCTCACCACGCACGCAAGAGACCCAGTACTTC
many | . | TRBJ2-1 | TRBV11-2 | CASSPAHLASEQFF | TGTGCCAGCAGCCCCGCCCATCTAGCGAGTGAGCAGTTCTTC
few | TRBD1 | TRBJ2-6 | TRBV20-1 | CSARDRGRSGANVLTF | TGCAGTGCCAGGGACAGGGGAAGATCTGGGGCCAACGTCCTGACTTTC
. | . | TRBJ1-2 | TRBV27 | CASSSAGSYGYTF | TGTGCCAGCAGTTCAGCGGGAAGCTATGGCTACACCTTC
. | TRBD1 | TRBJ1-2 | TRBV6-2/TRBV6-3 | CASSYSGTGGENYGYTF | TGTGCCAGCAGTTACTCGGGGACAGGGGGCGAGAACTATGGCTACACCTTC
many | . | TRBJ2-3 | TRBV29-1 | CSVEQWSSGDTQYF | TGCAGCGTTGAACAGTGGAGTTCGGGGGATACGCAGTATTTT
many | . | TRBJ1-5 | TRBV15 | CATSRELQGGNQPQHF | TGTGCCACCAGCAGAGAACTACAGGGCGGCAATCAGCCCCAGCATTTT
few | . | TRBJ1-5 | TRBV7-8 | CASSPSAFRDQPQHF | TGTGCCAGCAGCCCGTCGGCCTTTCGGGATCAGCCCCAGCATTTT
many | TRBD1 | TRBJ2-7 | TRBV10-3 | CAISESPIKGALSYEQYF | TGTGCCATCAGTGAGTCGCCCATAAAGGGGGCGCTTTCCTACGAGCAGTACTTC
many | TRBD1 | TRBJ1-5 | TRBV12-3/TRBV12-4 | CASSLGVGTGDQPQHF | TGTGCCAGCAGTTTGGGGGTAGGGACAGGGGATCAGCCCCAGCATTTT